Included here is one T cell receptor (beta chain) sequence, with context. Its specificity is not known. Expressed TCRB transcripts were sequenced because the entire RNA isolate underwent reverse transcription. The assay was immunoSEQ multiplex PCR, and TCRdb's table has in-frame clones only and misses some. The sample shows about 220,000 clones, roughly 11% of them seen only once. This sample was included in a study of beta chain features in type 1 diabetes. The CDR3 runs 14 residues. Per the germline V gene, CDR1 is SQVTM and CDR2 is ANQGSEA. Trimming took off 7 bases at V and 0 bases at J, with 12 bases between the two ends. Overall study findings and caveats: Possibly, sequencing cDNA over-represented cells that had high TCR expression levels. In patients and controls equally, PCR might favor templates that are shorter. More deletions and fewer insertions at VDJ junctions were seen in type 1 diabetes patients. Across all four CD4+ subsets, people with type 1 diabetes showed modestly shorter TCRB CDR3s.

Material: central memory CD4+ T cells from blood. This clonotype originated in a man aged 18 to 30 in good health. The chain uses TRBV29-1 and TRBJ2-2; a possible D gene is TRBD2 (6 bases). In nucleotides, the CDR3 is TGCAGCGCTCAGAGACTAGCGAACACCGGGGAGCTGTTTTTT. The encoded protein is CSAQRLANTGELFF.